This TCR beta chain was captured by sequencing in a study of T cell changes during pregnancy in multiple sclerosis. Data came from immunoSEQ multiplex PCR; TCRdb stores just in-frame clones and leaves some out. This table holds about 59,000 clones, 90% found once. The TCR comes from a female donor in good health, enrolled as a control in a pregnancy study. Sequenced here: peripheral blood, sampled in the third trimester of pregnancy.

CDR3: CASSPPGLAGAYGNEQFF. The CDR3 bases are TGTGCCAGCTCACCACCGGGGCTAGCGGGAGCTTATGGGAATGAGCAGTTCTTC. V gene TRBV18 combines with J gene TRBJ2-1, with TRBD2 identical over 10 bases. V was pared by 0 bases and J by 7 bases, with 12 bases of the junction left unmatched. Per the germline V gene, CDR1 is KGHSH and CDR2 is LQKENI. The CDR3 totals 18 residues.